This TCR beta chain was sequenced in a study of a mutant IDH1 vaccine in newly diagnosed glioma. Background on the study: Vaccines were first given 4-6 weeks after radiotherapy alone, or with temozolomide cycles. Before enrollment, patients got radiotherapy alone, temozolomide alone, or mostly the combination.

With respect to this clone: Its antigen is unknown.

The data were produced by immunoSEQ multiplex PCR, yet TCRdb's version contains in-frame clones alone and is incomplete. The table records tens of thousands of clones, about three quarters of them present only once. V was shortened by 1 base and J by 8 bases, with 14 bases between the two germline ends. The germline V gene has CDR1 SEHNR and CDR2 FQNEAQ (reference sequence). The CDR3 has 14 amino acids. The time point here: week 35, safety follow-up. Doses comprised 300 ug of mutant IDH1 20-mer peptide each, plus topical imiquimod. The specimen was PBMCs, collected from a glioma patient whose treatment included an IDH1 peptide vaccine. This TCR derives from a man between 45 and 60 years old with glioma. The rearrangement joins TRBV7-9 to TRBJ1-2, with D possibly being TRBD1 (5 bases). Here the CDR3 reads CASSLGRGMRGYTF. CDR3 in DNA: TGTGCCAGCAGCTTAGGTCGGGGGATGCGGGGCTACACCTTC.